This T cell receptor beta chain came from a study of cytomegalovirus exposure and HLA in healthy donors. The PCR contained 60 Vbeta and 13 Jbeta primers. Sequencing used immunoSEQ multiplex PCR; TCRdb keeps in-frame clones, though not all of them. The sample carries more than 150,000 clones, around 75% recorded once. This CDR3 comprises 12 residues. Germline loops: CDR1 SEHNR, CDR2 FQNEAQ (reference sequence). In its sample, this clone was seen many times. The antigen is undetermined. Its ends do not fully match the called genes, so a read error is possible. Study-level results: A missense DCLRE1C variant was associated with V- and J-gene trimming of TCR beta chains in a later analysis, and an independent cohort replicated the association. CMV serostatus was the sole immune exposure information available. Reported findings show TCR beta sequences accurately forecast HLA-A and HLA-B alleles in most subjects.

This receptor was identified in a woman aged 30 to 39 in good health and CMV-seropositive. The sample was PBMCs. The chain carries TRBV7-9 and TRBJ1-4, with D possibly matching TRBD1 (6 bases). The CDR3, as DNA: TGTGCCAGCAGCTTAGTCGGGGGGCGGACAGATTTT. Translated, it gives CASSLVGGRTDF.